This T cell receptor beta chain was found in a study of CD8 T cells in ankylosing spondylitis. Study-level results: Disease-linked clones bore a CD8+ phenotype, appearing relatively rarely in peripheral blood. Reported data indicate significant enrichment of disease-linked clones within matched ankylosing spondylitis synovial fluid.

V shed 5 bases and J shed 4 bases, with 11 bases lying between them. The CDR3 has 14 residues. From the 5' RACE reads, TCRdb called clonotypes with MiXCR, one entry per CDR3 protein. The sample lists 350,000 or so distinct CDR3 sequences; under 15% were seen once. Ten or more counts support this clonotype. The antigen remains undetermined. Sample: blood, either unsorted or a sorted T cell fraction (not recorded which). The gene calls are TRBV12-3 or TRBV12-4 and TRBJ2-2; D gene ambiguous. The origin of this receptor is a male donor with ankylosing spondylitis or in good health (not recorded which). CDR3 amino acids: CASSPFSSTGELFF. Written as DNA, the CDR3 is TGTGCCAGCAGTCCGTTCAGTTCCACCGGGGAGCTGTTTTTT.